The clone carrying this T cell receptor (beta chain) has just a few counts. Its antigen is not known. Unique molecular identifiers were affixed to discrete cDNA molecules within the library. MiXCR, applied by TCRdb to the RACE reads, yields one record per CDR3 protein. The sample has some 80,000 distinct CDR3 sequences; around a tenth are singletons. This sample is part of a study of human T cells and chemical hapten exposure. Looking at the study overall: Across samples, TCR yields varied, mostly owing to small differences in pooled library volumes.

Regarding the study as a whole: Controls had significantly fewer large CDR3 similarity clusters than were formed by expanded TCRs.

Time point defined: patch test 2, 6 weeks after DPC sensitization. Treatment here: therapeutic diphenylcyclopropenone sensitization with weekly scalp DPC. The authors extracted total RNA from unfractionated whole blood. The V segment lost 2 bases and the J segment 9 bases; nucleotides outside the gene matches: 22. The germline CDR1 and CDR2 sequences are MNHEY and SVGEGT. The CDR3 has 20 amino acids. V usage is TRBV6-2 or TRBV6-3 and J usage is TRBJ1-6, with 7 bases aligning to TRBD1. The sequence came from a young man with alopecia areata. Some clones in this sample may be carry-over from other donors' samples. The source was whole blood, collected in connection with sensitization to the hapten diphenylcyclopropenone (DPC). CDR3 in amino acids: CASSYGPGQSAPPHLSPLHF. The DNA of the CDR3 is TGTGCCAGCAGTTACGGGCCGGGACAGAGCGCTCCTCCGCACCTTTCACCCCTCCACTTT.